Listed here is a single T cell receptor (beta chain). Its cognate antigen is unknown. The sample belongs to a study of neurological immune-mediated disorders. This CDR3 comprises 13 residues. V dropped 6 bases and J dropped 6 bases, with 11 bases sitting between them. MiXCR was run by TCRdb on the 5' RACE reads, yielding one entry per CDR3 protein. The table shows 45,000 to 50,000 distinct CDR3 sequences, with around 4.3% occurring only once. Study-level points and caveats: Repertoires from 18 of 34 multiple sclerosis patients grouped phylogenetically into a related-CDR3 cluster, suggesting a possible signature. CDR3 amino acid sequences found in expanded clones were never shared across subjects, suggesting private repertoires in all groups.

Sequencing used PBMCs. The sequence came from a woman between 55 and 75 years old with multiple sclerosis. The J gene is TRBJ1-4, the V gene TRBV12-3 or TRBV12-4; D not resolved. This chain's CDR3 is CASSLDGYEKLFF. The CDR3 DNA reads TGTGCCAGCAGCCTAGACGGATATGAAAAACTGTTTTTT.